The present T cell receptor (beta chain) was sequenced within a study of T cells in Graves' hyperthyroidism and ophthalmopathy. Researchers took RNA transcripts and amplified the TCR beta CDR3 regions from them. An initial round of RT-PCR targeting the TCR CDR3 relied on the HTBI primer set. One entry per CDR3 protein results from TCRdb running MiXCR on the multiplex PCR reads. There are 400,000 to 550,000 distinct CDR3 sequences in the sample; approximately 15% occur only once, and roughly 17% lies in the top ten. Stable hyperthyroidism: no ophthalmopathy progression over 18 months of follow-up. Patients aged 18 to 65 had newly diagnosed hyperthyroidism lasting under 2 months. In this sample, this clonotype turned up many times. Unmatched junction bases numbered 7, after V lost 0 bases and J lost 7 bases. This CDR3 region has 16 residues. Germline V CDR1 and CDR2: DFQATT, SNEGSKA (reference sequence).

The TCR was taken from a woman aged 18-29 years with Graves' hyperthyroidism. Sequenced material: blood. V gene TRBV20-1 combines with J gene TRBJ2-1; TRBD2 aligns across 12 bases. The CDR3 region is CSARDVRTSGKNEQFF. The CDR3 region has the DNA TGCAGTGCTAGAGATGTGAGGACTAGCGGGAAAAATGAGCAGTTCTTC.